Presented here are 24 T cell receptor beta chains from one specimen sequenced in a study of T cells in tuberculosis (dated by TCRdb to the late 2010s). The library relied on the immunoSEQ multiplex PCR assay. This is the immuneACCESS table as TCRdb keeps it, with only in-frame sequences that have V and J called. A part of the clones is gone; compared with another copy, unresolved V genes explain less than half, and the rest is unexplained. In this sample the table shows roughly 41,000 clones, 85% to 95% of which occur a single time. 12% of the sample is taken by the ten largest. Sequenced input: PBMCs. The receptor set was obtained from a donor aged 10 to 29 with latent tuberculosis or without tuberculosis infection. Some clones in this sample may be carry-over from other donors' samples.

This chain joins TRBV29-1 and TRBJ1-3; D remains unclear. V was shortened by 0 bases and J by 4 bases, with 7 bases between the two germline ends. From germline, CDR1 is SQVTM and CDR2 ANQGSEA. This CDR3 region has 13 residues. The CDR3 bases are TGCAGCGTTGAAGATAATCAGGGAAACACCATATATTTT. Translated, it gives CSVEDNQGNTIYF.

This clone was seen only once. The chain has TRBV6-6 and TRBJ2-3, with TRBD1 identical over 8 bases. Germline V CDR1 and CDR2: MNHNY, SVGAGI (reference sequence). CDR3 length equals 15 residues. The ends lost 6 bases at V and 1 base at J; junction bases unmatched: 6. The CDR3 loop is CASRPPGQGTDTQYF. The CDR3 DNA sequence: TGTGCCAGCAGGCCCCCGGGACAGGGCACAGATACGCAGTATTTT.

The chain employs TRBV9 and TRBJ1-3; 7 nucleotides match TRBD1. J lost 8 bases, V lost 4 bases, and 6 bases had no gene match. Per the germline V gene, CDR1 is SGDLS and CDR2 is YYNGEE. CDR3 length: 13 residues. The CDR3 loop is CASSPQGEDTIYF. The CDR3 DNA is TGTGCCAGCAGCCCCCAGGGGGAGGACACCATATATTTT.

V usage is TRBV30 and J usage is TRBJ1-5; D is perhaps TRBD1 (6 bases). Trimming left V 1 base short and J 4 bases short, with 8 bases between. The germline V gene encodes CDR1 GTSNPN and CDR2 SVGIG (reference sequence). The CDR3 sequence is 13 residues long. Here the CDR3 reads CAWSGQVNQPQHF. DNA for the CDR3: TGTGCCTGGAGTGGACAGGTTAATCAGCCCCAGCATTTT.

The V call is TRBV5-5, the J call TRBJ2-7, with 7 bases identical to TRBD1. The CDR3 runs 14 residues. J gave up 3 bases and V 4 bases, and 7 bases lay outside the gene matches. Germline loops: CDR1 SGHKS, CDR2 YYEKEE (reference sequence). In nucleotides, the CDR3 is TGTGCCAGCAGCCCAGGGGGAACATTCTACGAGCAGTACTTC. This sequence encodes CASSPGGTFYEQYF.

V is TRBV5-1 and J is TRBJ1-1, with 8 bases lining up with TRBD1. Germline values: CDR1 SGHRS, CDR2 YFSETQ. The CDR3 sequence is 15 residues long. V was clipped by 3 bases and J by 1 base; unmatched bases: 5. CDR3 amino acids: CASSSWTGKNTEAFF. CDR3 bases: TGCGCCAGCAGCTCCTGGACAGGGAAGAACACTGAAGCTTTCTTT.

The chain uses TRBV5-1 and TRBJ1-6, with a weak D call TRBD1 (5 bases). V was cut by 3 bases and J by 7 bases, with 14 bases left in between. The CDR3 loop spans 15 amino acids. The germline CDR1 and CDR2 sequences are SGHRS and YFSETQ. CDR3: CASSSDTSKNSPLHF. The CDR3 DNA sequence: TGCGCCAGCAGCTCGGACACCTCGAAGAATTCACCCCTCCACTTT. The variable domain in full, with the rest retrieved from reference TRBV5-1 and TRBJ1-6, is KAGVTQTPRYLIKTRGQQVTLSCSPISGHRSVSWYQQTPGQGLQFLFEYFSETQRNKGNFPGRFSGRQFSNSRSEMNVSTLELGDSALYLCASSSDTSKNSPLHFGNGTRLTVT.

The V gene is TRBV5-1, the J gene TRBJ2-4; 9 nucleotides agree with TRBD2. The CDR3 has 14 residues. Germline V gene lookup returns CDR1 SGHRS and CDR2 YFSETQ. V trimming: 6 bases; J trimming: 4 bases; junction bases outside the gene matches: 5. The CDR3 loop is CASTVAGGKNIQYF. For the CDR3, the DNA is TGCGCCAGCACGGTGGCGGGGGGGAAAAACATTCAGTACTTC.

The gene calls are TRBV11-2 and TRBJ1-3, with TRBD1 as a possible D gene (5 bases). CDR1 and CDR2 from the germline V gene are SGHAT and FQNNGV. This CDR3 region has 15 residues. Between the trimmed V and J ends, which lost 3 bases and 4 bases, there was a span of 13 bases. The CDR3 reads CASSFVTVDGNTIYF. Here the CDR3 DNA reads TGTGCCAGCAGCTTCGTGACAGTGGACGGAAACACCATATATTTT.

This clone was detected only once. The rearrangement joins TRBV19 to TRBJ1-6, with TRBD1 matching 8 bases. The CDR3 consists of 13 residues. V shed 5 bases and J 9 bases; nucleotides not matched to a gene: 3. Germline CDR1 LNHDA, CDR2 SQIVND (reference sequence). The DNA of the CDR3 is TGTGCCAGTAGTGCGGACAGGGCTTCACCCCTCCACTTT. This encodes CASSADRASPLHF.

The genes are TRBV10-3 and TRBJ2-3; possibly TRBD2 for D (6 bases). The V end was cut by 5 bases, the J end by 2 bases, with 23 bases between. The length of the CDR3 is 18 residues. The V gene's germline CDR1 is ENHRY and CDR2 SYGVKD. CDR3 sequence (DNA): TGTGCCATCAGTTACACCCATCCTAGCGCGGGGATCACAGATACGCAGTATTTT. Amino acid sequence: CAISYTHPSAGITDTQYF.

V and J are TRBV6-4 and TRBJ2-3, with D perhaps matching TRBD1 (5 bases). Trimming removed 6 bases from V and 2 bases from J, with 9 bases in between. The germline CDR1 and CDR2 sequences are MRHNA and SNTAGT. The CDR3 is 13 amino acids. CDR3 sequence: CASSHRLTDTQYF. DNA for the CDR3: TGTGCCAGCAGCCACAGGCTCACAGATACGCAGTATTTT.

The chain carries TRBV4-1 and TRBJ2-5; tentative D call: TRBD2 (6 bases). Per germline, CDR1 MGHRA and CDR2 YSYEKL. V dropped 5 bases and J dropped 5 bases, with 12 bases sitting between them. The CDR3 has 13 amino acids. The CDR3 loop reads CASSSSGSETQYF. CDR3 sequence (DNA): TGCGCCAGCAGCTCCAGCGGGTCGGAGACCCAGTACTTC.

This clone was counted between two and nine times. The chain couples TRBV6-1 to TRBJ1-4, with D perhaps TRBD1 (6 bases). V was trimmed by 2 bases and J by 7 bases, leaving 14 bases between them. CDR3 length: 15 amino acids. The germline V gene has CDR1 MNHNS and CDR2 SASEGT. CDR3 DNA: TGTGCCAGCAGTGAATCTGCAGGGGAGAGTGAAAAACTGTTTTTT. Translation gives CASSESAGESEKLFF.

V and J are TRBV29-1 and TRBJ2-1; 11 nucleotides agree with TRBD2. The CDR3 extends over 12 amino acids. The V gene's germline CDR1 is SQVTM and CDR2 ANQGSEA. V trimming: 6 bases; J trimming: 9 bases; junction bases outside the gene matches: 4. The CDR3 DNA sequence: TGCAGCGTGGTGGGACTAGCGGCTGAGCAGTTCTTC. Encoded protein: CSVVGLAAEQFF.

The chain couples TRBV19 to TRBJ1-4; 9 bases agree with TRBD1. This CDR3 has 14 residues. The ends lost 6 bases at V and 8 bases at J; junction bases unmatched: 7. Germline assignment: CDR1 LNHDA and CDR2 SQIVND (reference sequence). CDR3 residues: CASRRTGVQEKLFF. The DNA of the CDR3 is TGTGCCAGTAGACGGACAGGGGTGCAAGAAAAACTGTTTTTT.

J is TRBJ2-1 and V is TRBV11-2; 13 bases agree with TRBD2. Trimming cost V 5 bases and J 10 bases; bases outside gene matches: 5. In germline, CDR1 is SGHAT, CDR2 FQNNGV. The CDR3 runs to 14 residues. CDR3 region: CASSIGLAGVEQFF. CDR3 in DNA: TGTGCCAGCAGCATAGGACTAGCGGGGGTCGAGCAGTTCTTC.

The rearrangement links TRBV11-2 to TRBJ2-3; D is perhaps TRBD2 (6 bases). The CDR3 extends over 15 amino acids. Germline V CDR1 and CDR2: SGHAT, FQNNGV. Trimming cost V 0 bases and J 4 bases, with 11 bases left between them. CDR3 sequence reads: CASSLDRGRSDTQYF. CDR3 in DNA: TGTGCCAGCAGCTTAGACCGGGGGAGGTCAGATACGCAGTATTTT.

The chain employs TRBV30 and TRBJ1-5; D not resolved. V was cut by 0 bases and J by 5 bases, with 8 bases left in between. This CDR3 spans 13 amino acids. Germline loops: CDR1 GTSNPN, CDR2 SVGIG (reference sequence). The CDR3 reads CAWSVRADQPQHF. Here the CDR3 DNA reads TGTGCCTGGAGTGTACGCGCTGATCAGCCCCAGCATTTT.

V usage is TRBV7-2 and J usage is TRBJ1-2, with 8 bases fitting TRBD1. J lost 5 bases, V lost 5 bases, and 4 bases had no gene match. Germline V gives CDR1 SGHTA, CDR2 FQGNSA. CDR3 length: 13 amino acids. Here the CDR3 reads CASSQGQAYGYTF. CDR3 DNA: TGTGCCAGCAGCCAGGGACAGGCATATGGCTACACCTTC.

The CDR3 spells CASSTRGQVQETQYF. The DNA for the CDR3 is TGTGCCAGCAGTACCCGAGGACAAGTCCAAGAGACCCAGTACTTC. The chain couples TRBV27 to TRBJ2-5; perhaps TRBD1 as D (5 bases). Trimming took off 5 bases at V and 1 base at J, with 14 bases between the two ends. The germline V gene has CDR1 MNHEY and CDR2 SMNVEV (reference sequence). This CDR3 contains 15 residues.

By frequency in the sample, this clone is large (0.1 to 1%). Written as DNA, the CDR3 is TGTGCCAGCAGTAGCGTACACGGAAACACTGAAGCTTTCTTT. Its translation: CASSSVHGNTEAFF. The chain is built from TRBV6-5 and TRBJ1-1; unclear D gene. This CDR3 spans 14 amino acids. Germline-derived CDR1 and CDR2 are MNHEY and SVGAGI. Trimming shortened V by 5 bases and J by 2 bases, and 12 bases separated the two germline ends.

This chain connects TRBV18 to TRBJ2-1; 7 positions match TRBD1. This CDR3 is 15 amino acids long. Germline V gene data show CDR1 as KGHSH and CDR2 as LQKENI. Unmatched junction bases numbered 7, after V lost 3 bases and J lost 5 bases. The CDR3 here is CASSPWTGQNNEQFF. DNA of the CDR3: TGTGCCAGCTCACCGTGGACAGGTCAGAACAATGAGCAGTTCTTC. Full variable domain (outside the CDR3, taken from reference TRBV18 and TRBJ2-1): NAGVMQNPRHLVRRRGQEARLRCSPMKGHSHVYWYRQLPEEGLKFMVYLQKENIIDESGMPKERFSAEFPKEGPSILRIQQVVRGDSAAYFCASSPWTGQNNEQFFGPGTRLTVL.

The chain links TRBV19 to TRBJ1-5; 10 nucleotides align to TRBD1. There are 18 residues in the CDR3. Germline CDR1 and CDR2: LNHDA and SQIVND (reference sequence). V trimming: 0 bases; J trimming: 9 bases; junction bases outside the gene matches: 14. The CDR3, as DNA: TGTGCCAGTAGTATAGATCGATCCGGGACAGGGGCTATTTTGCCCCAGCATTTT. This encodes CASSIDRSGTGAILPQHF.